This T cell receptor beta chain is from a study of CD8+CD57+ T cells in acquired aplastic anemia. About the research overall: The average for DNA from sorted CD4+ and CD8+ cells was roughly 3 ug.

Study-wide results and caveats: Sharing between patients and controls was observed for 25 to 30 CD8+ CDR3 sequences. Statistical testing detected no significant gap in CD8+ Simpson's diversity between patients and controls.

On this clonotype: Its cognate antigen is unknown.

Patients chosen for sequencing had shown CD8+CD57+ cell expansion by flow cytometry. Investigators profiled TCR beta VDJ and CDR3 from genomic DNA template. TCRdb reanalysed the reads using MiXCR and keeps one entry per CDR3 protein. This sample yields fewer than 250,000 distinct CDR3 sequences, of which approximately 50% are seen a single time; 7.8% belongs to the top ten. Germline V lookup: CDR1 SGHVS, CDR2 FNYEAQ. The CDR3 consists of 15 residues. Germline trimming cut 5 bases from V and 12 bases from J; bases unmatched to any gene: 15. The chain recombines TRBV7-6 with TRBJ2-1; 8 bases agree with TRBD1. The TCR comes from a human donor with aplastic anemia. Source material: sorted CD4+, CD8+, or CD8+CD57+ T cells (not recorded which) from PBMCs. The CDR3 protein is CASSLDRGGTSGQFF. The CDR3 DNA is TGTGCCAGCAGCCTTGACAGGGGCGGAACCTCAGGGCAGTTCTTC.